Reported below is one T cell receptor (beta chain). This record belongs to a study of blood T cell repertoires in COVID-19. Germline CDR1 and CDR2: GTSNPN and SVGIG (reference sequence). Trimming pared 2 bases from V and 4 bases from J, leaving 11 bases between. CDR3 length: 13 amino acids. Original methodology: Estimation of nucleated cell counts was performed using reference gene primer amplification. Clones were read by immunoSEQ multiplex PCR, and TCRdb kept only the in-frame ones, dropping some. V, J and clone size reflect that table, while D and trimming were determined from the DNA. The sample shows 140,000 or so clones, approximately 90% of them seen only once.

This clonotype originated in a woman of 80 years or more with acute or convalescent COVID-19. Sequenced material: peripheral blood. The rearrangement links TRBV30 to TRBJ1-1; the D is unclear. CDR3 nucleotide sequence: TGTGCCTGGAGTCCCTCGGGGATCACTGAAGCTTTCTTT. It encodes CAWSPSGITEAFF.